This TCR beta chain is drawn from a study of shared clonotypes between healthy human individuals. The CDR3 spans 19 residues. The germline V gene encodes CDR1 SGHDN and CDR2 FVKESK. V trimming: 4 bases; J trimming: 8 bases; junction bases outside the gene matches: 23. TCRdb keeps only in-frame clones here, not all; method: immunoSEQ multiplex PCR. The sample lists roughly 2,000,000 clones; just under 95% were seen once. CD45RO-negative CD8 cells positively selected for CCR7 made up the naive population, which excluded terminally differentiated effector memory CD45RA+ cells. Source material: naive CD8+ T cells sorted from blood. This clonotype was obtained from a man younger than 30 in good health. The chain combines TRBV14 with TRBJ2-1; TRBD2 aligns across 7 bases. Here the CDR3 reads CASSPRGGKLTMRFDEQFF. CDR3 DNA sequence: TGTGCCAGCAGCCCCCGCGGGGGAAAGCTAACAATGAGGTTCGATGAGCAGTTCTTC.